The rows below give T cell receptor beta chains drawn from one sample of a study of response to subunit inactivated influenza vaccine. TCRdb reprocessed the RT-PCR reads with MiXCR, giving one entry per CDR3 protein. Here the sample spans more than 500,000 distinct CDR3 sequences, about 11% being singletons. These same records also appear under a second study, on T cells expressing NK-cell markers.

The source material was PBMCs from blood, sampled on the day of vaccination. The receptors come from a middle-aged man who received an inactivated influenza vaccine. The CDR3 runs from the conserved cysteine through the conserved F or W. The D gene is left open where the match is weak. Size values are once, few and many counts, or a class for expanded clones, and some rows have none.

>TRBJ1-1|TRBV20-1|NA|NA
TGCAGTGCTAGCATACTACAGGTGAAATTTGAAGCTCTCTTT
CSASILQVKFEALF
>TRBJ1-4|TRBV4-3|NA|NA
TGCGCCAGCAGCCAAGGAACACAGCGTAATGAAAAACTGTTTTTT
CASSQGTQRNEKLFF
>TRBJ2-7|TRBV14|few|NA
TGTGCCAGCAGCCAATTTATTGGCTACGAGCAGTACTTC
CASSQFIGYEQYF
>TRBJ2-7|TRBV7-7|few|TRBD2
TGTGCTAGCAGCTTGGCTAGCGGGGGGGCCTACGAGCAGTACTTC
CASSLASGGAYEQYF
>TRBJ1-1|TRBV11-1|many|NA
TGTGCCAGCAGCCCATACAGGGAGACTGAAGCTTTCTTT
CASSPYRETEAFF
>TRBJ2-2|TRBV16|NA|TRBD1
TGTGCCAGCAGCCCACAGGGGAAGGCCGGGGAGCTGTTTTTT
CASSPQGKAGELFF
>TRBJ2-1|TRBV18|many|NA
TGTGCCAGCTCAAGATCCCGGGCAGGGTACAATGAGCAGTTCTTC
CASSRSRAGYNEQFF
>TRBJ1-1|TRBV5-1|NA|NA
TGCGCCAGCAGCTCAGAAAAGGACGGTGGCGGAGCTTTCTTT
CASSSEKDGGGAFF
>TRBJ2-1|TRBV6-2/TRBV6-3|NA|NA
TGTGCCAGCAGACCCGACCCCAGCGGCTACAATGAGCAGTTCTTC
CASRPDPSGYNEQFF
>TRBJ1-2|TRBV13|few|NA
TGTGCCAGCAGCCCCGGGAGGGACTATGGCTACACCTTC
CASSPGRDYGYTF
>TRBJ2-3|TRBV29-1|NA|TRBD2
TGCAGCGTTGAAGGACTAGCGGGAGGCCGTGGGGATACGCAGTATTTT
CSVEGLAGGRGDTQYF
>TRBJ2-1|TRBV28|many|TRBD2
TGTGCCAGCTCTTCTGGCGGGAGTGGTCGATACAATGAGCAGTTCTTC
CASSSGGSGRYNEQFF
>TRBJ1-1|TRBV13|few|NA
TGTGCCAGCAGCTTAGGATGGACTGGACTAACACGTGAAGCTTTCTTT
CASSLGWTGLTREAFF
>TRBJ2-3|TRBV29-1|many|TRBD2
TGCAGCGTTGAGGGACTAGCGCCAGATACGCAGTATTTT
CSVEGLAPDTQYF
>TRBJ2-3|TRBV25-1|NA|TRBD2
TGTGCCAGCAGTGAATATAGCGGGGGGGTTGATACGCAGTATTTT
CASSEYSGGVDTQYF
>TRBJ2-5|TRBV4-1|NA|TRBD2
TGCGCCAGCAGCGGGGGATCTAGCGGGATACAAGAGACCCAGTACTTC
CASSGGSSGIQETQYF
>TRBJ2-4|TRBV6-1|few|NA
TGTGCCAGCAGTGAAGCAGGGTCCTTGGCCAAAAACATTCAGTACTTC
CASSEAGSLAKNIQYF
>TRBJ2-3|TRBV7-9|many|TRBD1
TGTGCCAAAACCGGACAGGGAGCAGATACGCAGTATTTT
CAKTGQGADTQYF
>TRBJ2-5|TRBV15|NA|TRBD2
TGTGCCACCAGCAGAGGCGGGGCTAGCGGGGGGAAAGAGACCCAGTACTTC
CATSRGGASGGKETQYF
>TRBJ2-7|TRBV5-1|NA|TRBD2
TGCGCCAGCAGACCCGGACTAGCGGGAGGTCGCCCCAGCACCTACGAGCAGTACTTC
CASRPGLAGGRPSTYEQYF
>TRBJ2-2|TRBV28|many|TRBD2
TGTGCCAGCCATAGCGGGGTCACCGGGGAGCTGTTTTTT
CASHSGVTGELFF
>TRBJ2-1|TRBV3-1|NA|NA
TGTGCCAGCTCCCAAGATGTTCGTTCGATGGGTAACAATGAGCAGTTCTTC
CASSQDVRSMGNNEQFF
>TRBJ1-6|TRBV12-3/TRBV12-4|few|TRBD1
TGTGCCAGCAAGGGGACCGGGACAGGCAGTTCACCCCTCCACTTT
CASKGTGTGSSPLHF
>TRBJ2-2|TRBV29-1|NA|NA
TGCAGCGTTGGTTGGGGAATTGACACCGGGGAGCTGTTTTTT
CSVGWGIDTGELFF
>TRBJ2-5|TRBV20-1|few|NA
TGCAGTGCTAGGGGCCAGCTCCAAGAGACCCAGTACTTC
CSARGQLQETQYF
>TRBJ2-1|TRBV6-1|few|NA
TGTGCCAGCAGTGGTGGACAGAACTACAATGAGCAGTTCTTC
CASSGGQNYNEQFF
>TRBJ2-7|TRBV4-3|many|TRBD2
TGCGCCAGCAGCCAGGGACTAGCGGGAGTAGCCGAGCAGTACTTC
CASSQGLAGVAEQYF
>TRBJ2-7|TRBV6-2/TRBV6-3|few|TRBD2
TGTGCCAGCAGTTACTCAAGCGGGAGAAGTTACGAGCAGTACTTC
CASSYSSGRSYEQYF
>TRBJ1-6|TRBV20-1|few|NA
TGCAGTGCTAGAAGAGGCCCTCGGGACGGTTATAATTCACCCCTCCACTTT
CSARRGPRDGYNSPLHF
>TRBJ1-2|TRBV27|few|NA
TGTGCCAGCAGTTACGAGAGGGGTGACTATGGCTACACCTTC
CASSYERGDYGYTF
>TRBJ2-3|TRBV5-1|many|NA
TGCGCCAGCAGCTTGGACACCTACACAGATACGCAGTATTTT
CASSLDTYTDTQYF
>TRBJ2-7|TRBV28|once|TRBD2
TGTGCCAGCAGTTGGGGGGGCTACGAGCAGTACTTC
CASSWGGYEQYF
>TRBJ1-1|TRBV20-1|few|NA
TGCAGTGCTAGTCAGTACATGAACACTGAAGCTTTCTTT
CSASQYMNTEAFF
>TRBJ2-1|TRBV5-1|NA|NA
TGCGCCAGCAGGAAGGGCAATGAGCAGTTCTTC
CASRKGNEQFF
>TRBJ2-7|TRBV5-1|NA|TRBD1
TGCGCCAGCAGCTTGGGGGCAGCGGACAGGGGCTACTACGAGCAGTACTTC
CASSLGAADRGYYEQYF
>TRBJ1-4|TRBV5-1|NA|NA
TGCGCCAGCAGCTTGTCGGGGGTCCCTAATGAAAAACTGTTTTTT
CASSLSGVPNEKLFF
>TRBJ2-2|TRBV5-1|NA|NA
TGCGCCAGCAGCTTCGTACGCTCGAACACCGGGGAGCTGTTTTTT
CASSFVRSNTGELFF
>TRBJ1-1|TRBV7-9|many|NA
TGTGCCAGCAGCTATTCCCTAGGGCAGGTTGAAGCTTTCTTT
CASSYSLGQVEAFF
>TRBJ1-1|TRBV12-3/TRBV12-4|many|NA
TGTGCCAGCAGTTTTTTGGGACAGAACACTGAAGCTTTCTTT
CASSFLGQNTEAFF
>TRBJ2-5|TRBV15|NA|NA
TGTGCCACCAGCGTTGGACAGCGTCAAAAAGAGACCCACTACTTC
CATSVGQRQKETHYF
>TRBJ2-2|TRBV6-5|NA|TRBD2
TGTGCCAGCAGTTACCAGACTAGCGGGGGGGTTCGGGAGCTGTTTTTT
CASSYQTSGGVRELFF
>TRBJ2-7|TRBV7-9|few|NA
TGTGCCAGCACCAACCCGGGATACTCCTACGAGCAGTACTTC
CASTNPGYSYEQYF
>TRBJ2-1|TRBV6-2/TRBV6-3|few|NA
TGTGCCAGCAGTTACCTTCGGACAGCGCTCGTCTTAAGAGGCAATGAGCAGTTCTTC
CASSYLRTALVLRGNEQFF
>TRBJ1-1|TRBV20-1|few|TRBD1
TGCAGTGCTGGGACAGGGCTGGGCACTGAAGCTTTCTTT
CSAGTGLGTEAFF
>TRBJ2-1|TRBV6-2/TRBV6-3|few|NA
TGTGCCAGCAGCCCCAGGGGGGATGGCTCCTACAATGAGCAGTTCTTC
CASSPRGDGSYNEQFF
>TRBJ2-3|TRBV25-1|few|TRBD2
TGTGCCAGCAGTGCCGCTCCGGGACTAGCAGGAGATACGCAGTATTTT
CASSAAPGLAGDTQYF
>TRBJ2-5|TRBV11-2|NA|NA
TGTGCCAGCAGCTTAGGGGGTACGCTGTCGGGGACCCAGTACTTC
CASSLGGTLSGTQYF
>TRBJ2-5|TRBV3-1|NA|NA
TGTGCCAGCAGCCAAGTCGGTATTGCCCAGTACTTC
CASSQVGIAQYF